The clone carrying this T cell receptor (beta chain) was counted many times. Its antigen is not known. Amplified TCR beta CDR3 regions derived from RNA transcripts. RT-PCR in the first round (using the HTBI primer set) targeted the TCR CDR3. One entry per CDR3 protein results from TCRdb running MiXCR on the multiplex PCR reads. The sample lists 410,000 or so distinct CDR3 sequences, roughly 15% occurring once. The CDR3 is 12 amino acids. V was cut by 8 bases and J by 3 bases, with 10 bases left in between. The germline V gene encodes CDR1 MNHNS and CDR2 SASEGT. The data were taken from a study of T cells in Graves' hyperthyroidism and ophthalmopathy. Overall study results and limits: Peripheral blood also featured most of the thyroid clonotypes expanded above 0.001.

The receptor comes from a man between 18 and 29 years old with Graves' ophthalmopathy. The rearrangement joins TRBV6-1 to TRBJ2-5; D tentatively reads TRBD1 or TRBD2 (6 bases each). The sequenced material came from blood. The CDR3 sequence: CASGRGEETQYF. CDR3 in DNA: TGTGCCAGCGGTAGGGGGGAAGAGACCCAGTACTTC.